The 24 T cell receptor beta chains reported below all come from one sample, sequenced in a study of response to subunit inactivated influenza vaccine. TCRdb ran MiXCR on the RT-PCR reads and lists one entry per CDR3 protein. Among hundreds of thousands of distinct CDR3 sequences listed, 12% to 15% were seen once. The sample in question was PBMCs from blood, obtained less than 15 days before vaccination. The receptors shown here come from a man aged 45 to 65 who received an inactivated influenza vaccine.

This clonotype was counted ten times or more. This chain links TRBV4-3 with TRBJ2-1, with TRBD2 as a possible D gene (6 bases). This CDR3 spans 15 amino acids. CDR1 is LGHNA, CDR2 YSLEER, per germline. V dropped 5 bases and J dropped 3 bases, with 14 bases sitting between them. Written as DNA, the CDR3 is TGCGCCAGCAGCAAGAATAGCGGCCACTACAATGAGCAGTTCTTC. Encoded protein: CASSKNSGHYNEQFF.

This clonotype was observed a few times. The chain has TRBV20-1 and TRBJ1-1; unclear D gene. Trimming stripped 5 bases from V and 3 bases from J, with 16 bases between. The CDR3 has 14 residues. The V gene's germline CDR1 is DFQATT and CDR2 SNEGSKA (reference sequence). The CDR3: CSAPLLRGYTEAFF. Here the CDR3 DNA reads TGCAGTGCTCCTCTCCTCCGAGGGTACACTGAAGCTTTCTTT.

The CDR3 DNA follows: TGTGCCATTCGTCTAGGACAGGGGGATGAGACCCAGTACTTC. It codes for CAIRLGQGDETQYF. The V and J genes are TRBV10-3 and TRBJ2-5, with 10 bases identical to TRBD1. V gave up 9 bases and J gave up 5 bases; unmatched junction bases: 9. Germline V gives CDR1 ENHRY, CDR2 SYGVKD. This CDR3 is 14 amino acids long.

This clonotype was picked up one time. The chain joins TRBV5-1 to TRBJ1-4, with D possibly TRBD1 on 6 matching bases. V shed 4 bases and J shed 4 bases, with 14 bases lying between them. The CDR3 totals 15 residues. The germline V gene encodes CDR1 SGHRS and CDR2 YFSETQ. Here the CDR3 DNA reads TGCGCCAGCAGCATGGGGGGGACAAGTAATGAAAAACTGTTTTTT. It encodes CASSMGGTSNEKLFF.

The CDR3 DNA reads as TGTGCCAGCAGCTACTCGGGGACAGGGAGGACCGGGGAGCTGTTTTTT. Residues: CASSYSGTGRTGELFF. The chain couples TRBV7-3 to TRBJ2-2; TRBD1 agrees at 9 bases. Germline CDR1 is SGHTA and CDR2 is FQGTGA. The V gene end was trimmed by 4 bases and the J gene end by 5 bases; junction bases not matched to a gene: 8. The CDR3 is made up of 16 amino acids.

Points on this clonotype: Mismatch with germline at one junction end may stem from a read error. The chain couples TRBV4-2 to TRBJ2-3, with TRBD1 matching over 9 bases. CDR1 and CDR2 from the germline V gene are LGHNA and YNFKEQ. The CDR3 has 18 residues. In DNA, the CDR3 is TGTGCCAGCAGCCAAGGACAGGGGGGATCCACTAGCACAGATACGCACTATTTT. It yields the protein CASSQGQGGSTSTDTHYF.

The chain joins TRBV5-1 to TRBJ2-1; TRBD1 matches 7 bases. Trimming at V came to 0 bases and at J to 5 bases, leaving 5 bases not matched to a gene. This CDR3 is built from 15 residues. Per the germline V gene, CDR1 is SGHRS and CDR2 is YFSETQ. This chain's CDR3 is CASSLAPGQDNEQFF. CDR3 nucleotide sequence: TGCGCCAGCAGCTTGGCCCCCGGACAGGACAATGAGCAGTTCTTC.

The chain employs TRBV4-2 and TRBJ2-2; possibly TRBD1 for D (5 bases). CDR1 is LGHNA and CDR2 is YNFKEQ in the germline V gene. This CDR3 contains 15 residues. The V and J ends lost 0 bases and 4 bases respectively, with 9 bases between them. The CDR3 DNA follows: TGTGCCAGCAGCCAAGATCAGACAGCCACCGGGGAGCTGTTTTTT. Protein sequence: CASSQDQTATGELFF.

This clonotype was detected once. The chain employs TRBV7-9 and TRBJ2-3, with D perhaps TRBD1 (5 bases). CDR1 SEHNR and CDR2 FQNEAQ come from the germline V gene (reference sequence). The CDR3 has 16 amino acids. The V gene lost 1 base and the J gene lost 1 base, with 12 bases spanning the gap. For the CDR3, the DNA is TGTGCCAGCAGCTTAGTTCTGGACACCCGCACAGATACGCAGTATTTT. Protein: CASSLVLDTRTDTQYF.

This clonotype occurred a few times. This chain links TRBV20-1 with TRBJ2-5; 16 bases are shared with TRBD2. The CDR3 spans 17 residues. The V segment lost 6 bases and the J segment 0 bases; nucleotides outside the gene matches: 7. CDR1 is DFQATT, CDR2 SNEGSKA, per germline (reference sequence). DNA of the CDR3: TGCAGTGCGAGGGGACTAGCGGGAGGGACGTACCAAGAGACCCAGTACTTC. Protein product: CSARGLAGGTYQETQYF.

This clonotype has a count of ten or more. CDR3 DNA sequence: TGTGCCAGCAGTTACTCGGGTGGGAACACTGAAGCTTTCTTT. Its protein product is CASSYSGGNTEAFF. The gene calls are TRBV6-5 and TRBJ1-1; unclear D gene. The CDR3 extends over 14 amino acids. The V end was cut by 0 bases, the J end by 1 base, with 6 bases between. CDR1 MNHEY and CDR2 SVGAGI come from the germline V gene.

The CDR3 DNA sequence: TGTGCCAGCAGCAAACGATATGGGCAGTACTTC. Translation gives CASSKRYGQYF. This chain uses TRBV28 with TRBJ2-7; D not resolved. The germline CDR1 and CDR2 sequences are MDHEN and SYDVKM. Trimming took off 6 bases at V and 9 bases at J, with 12 bases between the two ends. The CDR3 runs to 11 residues.

This clonotype appeared a few times. The V call is TRBV28, the J call TRBJ1-1; the D gene is possibly TRBD1 (6 bases). This CDR3 has 13 amino acids. V was trimmed by 6 bases and J by 10 bases, leaving 18 bases between them. Germline V gene data show CDR1 as MDHEN and CDR2 as SYDVKM. As DNA, the CDR3 is TGTGCCAGCAGCCTAAGGAGCGGGGGGCGAGCTTTCTTT. It encodes CASSLRSGGRAFF.

V is TRBV11-2 and J is TRBJ2-3; D may match TRBD1 or TRBD2 (6 bases each). Germline V lookup: CDR1 SGHAT, CDR2 FQNNGV. The CDR3 runs 16 residues. V shed 3 bases and J shed 4 bases, with 17 bases lying between them. For the CDR3, the DNA is TGTGCCAGCAGCTTCATACAGGGAGGAGGTGCAGATACGCAGTATTTT. Its protein is CASSFIQGGGADTQYF.

V gene TRBV7-2 combines with J gene TRBJ1-6; no clear D gene. The CDR3 consists of 15 residues. V lost 0 bases and J lost 7, with 10 bases in between. The germline V gene has CDR1 SGHTA and CDR2 FQGNSA. The CDR3 is CASSLAGSRNSPLHF. The CDR3 DNA reads as TGTGCCAGCAGCTTAGCAGGGTCGAGAAATTCACCCCTCCACTTT. Combining the CDR3 with reference TRBV7-2 and TRBJ1-6 gives the whole variable domain GAGVSQSPSNKVTEKGKDVELRCDPISGHTALYWYRQSLGQGLEFLIYFQGNSAPDKSGLPSDRFSAERTGGSVSTLTIQRTQQEDSAVYLCASSLAGSRNSPLHFGNGTRLTVT.

The chain uses TRBV6-5 and TRBJ2-7; the D gene is possibly TRBD2 (6 bases). Trimming cost V 0 bases and J 2 bases, with 11 bases left between them. CDR1 and CDR2 from the germline V gene are MNHEY and SVGAGI. The CDR3 covers 15 residues. CDR3 in amino acids: CASSYSRDFTYEQYF. Here the CDR3 DNA reads TGTGCCAGCAGTTACTCGAGGGACTTTACCTACGAGCAGTACTTC.

J is TRBJ1-5 and V is TRBV6-1; the D gene is possibly TRBD1 (5 bases). Germline CDR1 and CDR2: MNHNS and SASEGT. The germline V and J ends were trimmed by 6 bases and 2 bases, with 14 bases remaining between them. The CDR3 consists of 15 residues. Written as DNA, the CDR3 is TGTGCCAGCAGCCCTTCTGGGGGGGGCAATCAGCCCCAGCATTTT. Protein sequence: CASSPSGGGNQPQHF.

V usage is TRBV6-2 or TRBV6-3 and J usage is TRBJ1-2, with a weak D call TRBD1 (5 bases). Germline lookup yields CDR1 MNHEY and CDR2 SVGEGT. The CDR3 has 13 amino acids. Trimming took 5 bases from V and 5 from J, leaving 12 bases between them. The CDR3 bases are TGTGCCAGCAGTACCGGGACGGTGTATGGCTACACCTTC. Its translation: CASSTGTVYGYTF.

The CDR3, as DNA: TGTGCCAGCAGCTCGAGGACAGTGGGGACCGGGGAGCTGTTTTTT. Protein sequence: CASSSRTVGTGELFF. This sequence joins TRBV7-9 and TRBJ2-2; possible D gene TRBD1, 6 bases. Looked up from germline, CDR1 is SEHNR and CDR2 is FQNEAQ (reference sequence). V was clipped by 4 bases and J by 5 bases, with 14 bases between them. The CDR3 is 15 amino acids.

This clonotype was seen more than once but under ten times. V is TRBV20-1 and J is TRBJ1-4, with D perhaps matching TRBD1 (5 bases). V was cut by 2 bases and J by 5 bases, with 15 bases left in between. The CDR3 is 15 amino acids. The germline V gene encodes CDR1 DFQATT and CDR2 SNEGSKA (reference sequence). Here the CDR3 reads CSARSVRGVNEKLFF. For the CDR3, the DNA is TGCAGTGCTAGATCCGTCAGAGGGGTAAATGAAAAACTGTTTTTT.

The V gene is TRBV28, the J gene TRBJ2-5; no clear D. The ends were cut back, 3 bases at V and 1 base at J, with 12 bases in the middle. Germline CDR1 MDHEN, CDR2 SYDVKM. This CDR3 region has 15 residues. The chain's CDR3 is CASSFFWAGQETQYF. In DNA form, the CDR3 reads TGTGCCAGCAGTTTTTTCTGGGCAGGCCAAGAGACCCAGTACTTC. Variable domain in full (rest from reference TRBV28 and TRBJ2-5): DVKVTQSSRYLVKRTGEKVFLECVQDMDHENMFWYRQDPGLGLRLIYFSYDVKMKEKGDIPEGYSVSREKKERFSLILESASTNQTSMYLCASSFFWAGQETQYFGPGTRLLVL.

This clonotype was counted ten times or more. The chain uses TRBV12-3 or TRBV12-4 and TRBJ2-7; 14 nucleotides match TRBD2. After removal of 5 bases from V and 4 bases from J, the junction contained 4 bases not matched to a gene. This CDR3 region has 15 residues. The CDR3 region has the DNA TGTGCCAGCAGTCCGGGACTAGCGGGAGTTTACGAGCAGTACTTC. Encoded protein: CASSPGLAGVYEQYF.

This clonotype was picked up many times. The chain carries TRBV5-1 and TRBJ2-3; D not resolved. The CDR3 runs 13 residues. Germline V lookup: CDR1 SGHRS, CDR2 YFSETQ. Trimming took off 4 bases at V and 5 bases at J, with 11 bases between the two ends. Here the CDR3 reads CASSDPILDTQYF. CDR3 DNA: TGCGCCAGCAGCGATCCCATCTTAGATACGCAGTATTTT.

In its sample, this clonotype was seen a few times. V is TRBV30 and J is TRBJ1-1; no clear D gene. With 3 bases removed from V and 1 base from J, the gap between germline ends came to 6 bases. CDR3 length equals 12 residues. Germline CDR1 and CDR2: GTSNPN and SVGIG (reference sequence). The CDR3 is CAWRRQNTEAFF. As DNA, the CDR3 is TGTGCCTGGAGGCGGCAGAACACTGAAGCTTTCTTT.